This entry is about one T cell receptor beta chain. This sample stems from a study of blood T cell repertoires in COVID-19. The V gene end was trimmed by 7 bases and the J gene end by 0 bases; junction bases not matched to a gene: 10. The germline V gene encodes CDR1 MNHNY and CDR2 SVGAGI (reference sequence). The CDR3 is made up of 16 amino acids. The data were produced by immunoSEQ multiplex PCR, yet TCRdb's version contains in-frame clones alone and is incomplete. The sample has 210,000 or so clones; 86% are singletons. The chain joins TRBV6-6 to TRBJ2-3, with TRBD1 matching over 7 bases. Sequenced sample: peripheral blood. The clonotype comes from a woman in her fifties or sixties with acute or convalescent COVID-19. CDR3 amino acids: CASTPSDRTSTDTQYF. The CDR3 region has the DNA TGTGCCAGCACCCCCTCGGACAGGACTAGCACAGATACGCAGTATTTT.